One and the same sample provided the 9 T cell receptor beta chains below, sequenced in a study of CD8+ T cells in alopecia areata. Once RNA had been extracted, it was reverse transcribed into cDNA to act as the sequencing template. TCRdb's copy holds only in-frame clones and misses some; the assay was immunoSEQ multiplex PCR. The sample holds 65,000 to 75,000 clones, approximately 43% seen once. The sequenced sample was CD8+ T cells sorted from blood, obtained at week 0. The receptors stem from a human donor with alopecia areata.

The chain couples TRBV6-1 to TRBJ1-5; D unclear. The CDR3 length is 16 residues. Germline V CDR1 and CDR2: MNHNS, SASEGT. V was cut by 2 bases and J by 0 bases, with 11 bases left in between. This chain's CDR3 is CASSEFQRYSNQPQHF. Written as DNA, the CDR3 is TGTGCCAGCAGTGAATTCCAGCGATATAGCAATCAGCCCCAGCATTTT.

This clone was detected only a few times. The chain links TRBV29-1 to TRBJ2-7; the D gene is possibly TRBD1 (5 bases). V gave up 0 bases and J gave up 3 bases, with 12 bases separating them. Germline lookup yields CDR1 SQVTM and CDR2 ANQGSEA. The CDR3 length is 14 residues. The DNA for the CDR3 is TGCAGCGTTGAAGAATACCAGGGAAACTACGAGCAGTACTTC. Translation: CSVEEYQGNYEQYF.

V and J are TRBV2 and TRBJ1-1; D is unresolved. Germline V gives CDR1 SNHLY, CDR2 FYNNEI. The ends were cut back, 9 bases at V and 5 bases at J, with 16 bases in the middle. This CDR3 spans 13 amino acids. This chain's CDR3 is CASRSGIGTEAFF. CDR3 bases: TGTGCCAGTCGAAGTGGGATCGGGACTGAAGCTTTCTTT.

This clone was seen once. This chain joins TRBV6-6 and TRBJ1-1; no clear D gene. Germline V gene lookup returns CDR1 MNHNY and CDR2 SVGAGI (reference sequence). This CDR3 is 11 amino acids long. With 5 bases removed from V and 8 bases from J, the gap between germline ends came to 9 bases. The CDR3 spells CASSQSGEAFF. CDR3 DNA sequence: TGTGCCAGCAGTCAGAGCGGGGAAGCTTTCTTT.

Regarding this clone: It differs at one base from a far larger clone, so likely a read error. V gene TRBV11-2 combines with J gene TRBJ2-1, with D possibly called TRBD1 or TRBD2 (5 bases each). The CDR3 totals 14 residues. Germline loops: CDR1 SGHAT, CDR2 FQNNGV. CDR3 bases: TGTGCCAGCGGCTTGGGGGAAACCTACAATGAGCAGTTCTTC. Amino acid sequence: CASGLGETYNEQFF.

This chain links TRBV2 with TRBJ1-1; D might be TRBD1 (6 bases). CDR1 is SNHLY, CDR2 FYNNEI, per germline. There are 13 residues in the CDR3. Trimming took off 6 bases at V and 6 bases at J, with 14 bases between the two ends. The CDR3 DNA sequence: TGTGCCAGCAGGGACAGTTGGCTCCCTGAAGCTTTCTTT. Its protein is CASRDSWLPEAFF.

J is TRBJ1-1 and V is TRBV7-9; TRBD1 aligns across 7 bases. Germline trimming cut 5 bases from V and 7 bases from J; bases unmatched to any gene: 16. Germline V gives CDR1 SEHNR, CDR2 FQNEAQ (reference sequence). The CDR3 has 16 residues. CDR3 amino acids: CASSPIRFGTANEAFF. The CDR3, as DNA: TGTGCCAGCAGCCCCATTCGATTCGGGACAGCCAATGAAGCTTTCTTT. The whole variable domain, filled in from reference TRBV7-9 and TRBJ1-1, reads DTGVSQNPRHKITKRGQNVTFRCDPISEHNRLYWYRQTLGQGPEFLTYFQNEAQLEKSRLLSDRFSAERPKGSFSTLEIQRTEQGDSAMYLCASSPIRFGTANEAFFGQGTRLTVV.

This clone was counted only a few times. The chain combines TRBV7-3 with TRBJ2-2; D possibly corresponds to TRBD2 (5 bases). The V gene's germline CDR1 is SGHTA and CDR2 FQGTGA. CDR3 size: 14 residues. With 8 bases removed from V and 0 bases from J, the gap between germline ends came to 10 bases. The CDR3 nucleotides read TGTGCCAGCGGAGCCGGGACGAACACCGGGGAGCTGTTTTTT. Translated, it gives CASGAGTNTGELFF.

This clone was detected only a few times. V and J are TRBV29-1 and TRBJ1-5, with unresolved D. The ends were cut back, 4 bases at V and 5 bases at J, with 9 bases in the middle. CDR1 is SQVTM and CDR2 is ANQGSEA in the germline V gene. The length of the CDR3 is 12 residues. The CDR3 is CSVVVGDQPQHF. The CDR3 nucleotides read TGCAGCGTTGTAGTCGGGGATCAGCCCCAGCATTTT.